The 6 T cell receptor beta chains in this list originate from one sample, sequenced in a study of shared clonotypes between healthy human individuals. Generated by immunoSEQ multiplex PCR, the TCRdb table keeps only in-frame clones and is missing some. Here the sample spans 2 million to 2.5 million clones, approximately 93% being singletons. The sequenced sample was naive CD4+ T cells from PBMCs. Subset denoted: CD45RA+ positively selected. Every receptor here comes from a man younger than 35 in good health. Some clones in this sample may be carry-over from other donors' samples.

The V gene is TRBV5-1, the J gene TRBJ2-1; 7 bases are a match to TRBD1. CDR1 is SGHRS, CDR2 YFSETQ, per germline. CDR3 length: 15 amino acids. J was trimmed by 7 bases and V by 0 bases; bases with no gene match: 7. The CDR3 loop is CASSLAGRGRNEQFF. The DNA of the CDR3 is TGCGCCAGCAGCTTGGCCGGTAGGGGGCGAAATGAGCAGTTCTTC.

The chain combines TRBV2 with TRBJ1-6; D remains unclear. The V gene lost 3 bases and the J gene lost 3 bases, with 9 bases spanning the gap. This CDR3 spans 15 amino acids. Germline CDR1 reads SNHLY; CDR2 reads FYNNEI. CDR3 residues: CASSDEGIYNSPLHF. For the CDR3, the DNA is TGTGCCAGCAGTGATGAAGGAATCTATAATTCACCCCTCCACTTT.

The rearrangement uses TRBV7-3 and TRBJ1-2; no clear D. CDR1 and CDR2 (germline): SGHTA, FQGTGA. The CDR3 totals 15 residues. Deletions cut 5 bases from V and 3 bases from J, with 16 bases between. The CDR3 DNA is TGTGCCAGCAGCCAACGCGGCCCCGACGACTATGGCTACACCTTC. Translation: CASSQRGPDDYGYTF.

The chain combines TRBV6-1 with TRBJ2-5; the D call may be TRBD1 or TRBD2 (5 bases each). Trimming pared 3 bases from V and 9 bases from J, leaving 17 bases between. From germline, CDR1 is MNHNS and CDR2 SASEGT. This CDR3 has 14 residues. The CDR3 is CASSEVWGFLAQYF. DNA for the CDR3: TGTGCCAGCAGTGAGGTCTGGGGGTTTTTGGCCCAGTACTTC.

V usage is TRBV7-2 and J usage is TRBJ1-1, with 8 bases matching TRBD1. The ends lost 2 bases at V and 2 bases at J; junction bases unmatched: 4. The germline gives CDR1 SGHTA, CDR2 FQGNSA. The CDR3 contains 15 residues. The CDR3 protein is CASSLYAGGNTEAFF. CDR3 bases: TGTGCCAGCAGCTTATACGCAGGGGGCAACACTGAAGCTTTCTTT.

The chain carries TRBV5-4 and TRBJ1-2; D is unresolved. Germline assignment: CDR1 SGHNT and CDR2 YYREEE (reference sequence). V was clipped by 4 bases and J by 8 bases, with 12 bases between them. This CDR3 has 12 residues. The CDR3 is CASSLERRGYTF. CDR3 coding DNA: TGTGCCAGCAGCCTGGAACGTAGAGGCTACACCTTC. Full variable domain (missing parts from reference TRBV5-4 and TRBJ1-2): ETGVTQSPTHLIKTRGQQVTLRCSSQSGHNTVSWYQQALGQGPQFIFQYYREEENGRGNFPPRFSGLQFPNYSSELNVNALELDDSALYLCASSLERRGYTFGSGTRLTVV.